This TCR beta chain was documented in a study of cytomegalovirus exposure and HLA in healthy donors. In the case of this clone: Its antigen is as yet unknown.

The germline CDR1 and CDR2 sequences are DFQATT and SNEGSKA (reference sequence). The CDR3 has 11 residues. With 1 base removed from V and 7 bases from J, the gap between germline ends came to 4 bases. General study findings and limits: Productive status was seen about 87% or about 30% of the time for most TCR beta V segments in an earlier analysis.

PCR involved 60 Vbeta and 13 Jbeta primers. Measured with immunoSEQ multiplex PCR; TCRdb has only the in-frame clones, and not every one. The sample yields 150,000 to 200,000 clones, just under 80% seen once. Sequenced: PBMCs. The receptor's source is a woman aged 40 to 49 in good health and CMV-seropositive. The chain uses TRBV20-1 and TRBJ1-4; D not certain. Here the CDR3 DNA reads TGCAGTGCTAGAGCCCGTGAAAAACTGTTTTTT. Protein sequence: CSARAREKLFF.